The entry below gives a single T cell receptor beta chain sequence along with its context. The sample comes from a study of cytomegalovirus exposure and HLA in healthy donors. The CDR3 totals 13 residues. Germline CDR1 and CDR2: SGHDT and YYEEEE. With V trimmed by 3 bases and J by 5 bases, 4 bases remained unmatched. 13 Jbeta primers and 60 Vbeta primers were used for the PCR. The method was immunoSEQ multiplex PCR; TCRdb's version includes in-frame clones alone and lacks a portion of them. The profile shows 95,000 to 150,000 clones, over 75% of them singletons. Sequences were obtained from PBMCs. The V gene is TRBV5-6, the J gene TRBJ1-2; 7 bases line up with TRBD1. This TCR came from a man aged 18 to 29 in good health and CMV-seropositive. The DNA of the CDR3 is TGTGCCAGCAGCTGGACAGGCCGGTATGGCTACACCTTC. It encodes CASSWTGRYGYTF.